The 25 T cell receptor beta chains in this list originate from one sample, sequenced in a study of spatial heterogeneity in lung cancer. TCRdb itself ran the 5' RACE reads through MiXCR, one entry per CDR3 protein. The repertoire holds several thousand distinct CDR3 sequences, with roughly 15% as singletons. Noted time point: sample taken at primary tumor resection. The sample was normal lung tissue next to the tumor, taken at surgery. The source of these receptors is a male donor with early-stage non-small cell lung cancer.

The genes are TRBV20-1 and TRBJ1-5; D gene unclear. Germline CDR1 DFQATT, CDR2 SNEGSKA (reference sequence). Between the trimmed V and J ends, which lost 5 bases and 5 bases, there was a span of 13 bases. The CDR3 runs to 13 residues. CDR3 nucleotide sequence: TGCAGTGCTGGCGGACGGATAGATCAGCCCCAGCATTTT. Its protein product is CSAGGRIDQPQHF.

This clonotype has only a few counts. The rearrangement uses TRBV7-2 and TRBJ2-5, with 7 bases identical to TRBD1. V lost 5 bases, J lost 2 bases, and 2 bases stayed unmatched. Germline CDR1 SGHTA, CDR2 FQGNSA. The CDR3 extends over 13 amino acids. In DNA form, the CDR3 reads TGTGCCAGCAGCCCGGGACAGCAAGAGACCCAGTACTTC. It yields the protein CASSPGQQETQYF.

By frequency in the sample, this clonotype is medium-sized. V is TRBV7-2 and J is TRBJ1-1; D is undetermined. The CDR3 is 13 amino acids. The V end lost 5 bases, the J end lost 6 bases, and 13 bases lay between the germline ends. The V gene's germline CDR1 is SGHTA and CDR2 FQGNSA. The CDR3 DNA reads TGTGCCAGCAGCCCCAATGGGGTTTCTGAAGCTTTCTTT. Its protein is CASSPNGVSEAFF. Drawing the rest from reference TRBV7-2 and TRBJ1-1, the complete variable domain is GAGVSQSPSNKVTEKGKDVELRCDPISGHTALYWYRQSLGQGLEFLIYFQGNSAPDKSGLPSDRFSAERTGGSVSTLTIQRTQQEDSAVYLCASSPNGVSEAFFGQGTRLTVV.

Ten or more counts support this clonotype. This chain joins TRBV19 and TRBJ2-3; D not resolved. CDR1 and CDR2 from the germline V gene are LNHDA and SQIVND (reference sequence). Trimming removed 4 bases at V and 1 base at J, with 6 bases between. CDR3 length equals 13 residues. The CDR3 spells CASSTYGTDTQYF. The DNA for the CDR3 is TGTGCCAGTAGTACCTATGGCACAGATACGCAGTATTTT.

In its sample, this clonotype was seen many times. V and J are TRBV6-1 and TRBJ1-5, with D possibly TRBD1 on 5 matching bases. From germline, CDR1 is MNHNS and CDR2 SASEGT. The CDR3 consists of 15 residues. The V end was cut by 10 bases, the J end by 0 bases, with 16 bases between. The CDR3 DNA follows: TGTGCCACTCGGGAGTCGGGGGATAGCAATCAGCCCCAGCATTTT. It is translated as CATRESGDSNQPQHF.

This clonotype has a count of ten or more. The chain has TRBV5-1 and TRBJ1-1, with D perhaps matching TRBD1 (6 bases). The CDR3 runs 14 residues. The germline V gene encodes CDR1 SGHRS and CDR2 YFSETQ. Between the trimmed V and J ends, which lost 3 bases and 6 bases, there was a span of 15 bases. The CDR3: CASSSLQGYAEAFF. The CDR3 nucleotides read TGCGCCAGCAGCTCTCTACAGGGCTACGCTGAAGCTTTCTTT.

This clonotype was recorded a few times. V is TRBV5-1 and J is TRBJ1-1, with 7 bases fitting TRBD1. Germline CDR1 is SGHRS and CDR2 is YFSETQ. This CDR3 region has 14 residues. J was trimmed by 1 base and V by 4 bases; bases with no gene match: 4. DNA for the CDR3: TGCGCCAGCAGCCCCTGGACAGGGAACACTGAAGCTTTCTTT. The encoded protein is CASSPWTGNTEAFF.

This clonotype was seen a handful of times. The chain employs TRBV7-2 and TRBJ2-7; D possibly corresponds to TRBD2 (5 bases). Looked up from germline, CDR1 is SGHTA and CDR2 is FQGNSA. CDR3 length: 11 amino acids. Deletions cut 1 base from V and 9 bases from J, with 7 bases between. The CDR3 reads CASSLGGSQYF. CDR3 in DNA: TGTGCCAGCAGCTTAGGAGGGTCGCAGTACTTC.

In its sample, this clonotype was seen a few times. The V and J genes are TRBV16 and TRBJ2-2, with 7 nucleotides matching TRBD2. This CDR3 spans 17 amino acids. The trim removed 2 bases at V and 4 bases at J, leaving 10 bases unmatched. The germline gives CDR1 KGHSY, CDR2 FQNENV. CDR3 sequence reads: CASSQVFGGRSTGELFF. CDR3 coding DNA: TGTGCCAGCAGCCAAGTATTTGGCGGGAGATCCACCGGGGAGCTGTTTTTT. Combining the CDR3 with reference TRBV16 and TRBJ2-2 gives the whole variable domain GEEVAQTPKHLVRGEGQKAKLYCAPIKGHSYVFWYQQVLKNEFKFLISFQNENVFDETGMPKERFSAKCLPNSPCSLEIQATKLEDSAVYFCASSQVFGGRSTGELFFGEGSRLTVL.

This chain links TRBV7-9 with TRBJ2-2, with D uncertain. V shed 4 bases and J shed 2 bases, with 2 bases lying between them. The CDR3 loop spans 12 amino acids. Looked up from germline, CDR1 is SEHNR and CDR2 is FQNEAQ (reference sequence). This CDR3 is CASSYNTGELFF. The CDR3 coding sequence is TGTGCCAGCAGCTATAACACCGGGGAGCTGTTTTTT.

This clonotype showed up many times. The chain has TRBV20-1 and TRBJ1-4, with D maybe TRBD1 (6 bases). Looked up from germline, CDR1 is DFQATT and CDR2 is SNEGSKA (reference sequence). V was clipped by 5 bases and J by 14 bases, with 21 bases between them. The CDR3 is made up of 13 amino acids. The CDR3 loop is CSAEIRGAAALFF. In DNA, the CDR3 is TGCAGTGCTGAGATCAGGGGCGCGGCGGCCCTGTTTTTT.

This clonotype was seen a handful of times. The chain recombines TRBV24-1 with TRBJ1-2; 11 bases map to TRBD1. CDR3 size: 19 residues. CDR1 and CDR2 (germline): KGHDR, SFDVKD. Trimming cost V 5 bases and J 4 bases; bases outside gene matches: 17. CDR3 in DNA: TGTGCCACCAGTGTCCTCCTCCCGGGACAGGGGGATCGCGTCTATGGCTACACCTTC. This translates into CATSVLLPGQGDRVYGYTF.

This clonotype was observed a handful of times. The chain recombines TRBV20-1 with TRBJ2-7; 8 bases map to TRBD2. The ends lost 5 bases at V and 6 bases at J; junction bases unmatched: 12. The CDR3 runs 14 residues. The germline V gene encodes CDR1 DFQATT and CDR2 SNEGSKA (reference sequence). The CDR3 protein is CSAQPGLGVSEQYF. CDR3 bases: TGCAGTGCTCAGCCGGGACTAGGGGTCTCCGAGCAGTACTTC.

This clonotype was detected a few times. CDR3 sequence (DNA): TGCGCCAGCAGCTTGGTTGAATTAAACTCACCCCTCCACTTT. Translation: CASSLVELNSPLHF. The rearrangement joins TRBV5-1 to TRBJ1-6; D is uncertain. V was clipped by 0 bases and J by 10 bases, with 11 bases between them. The CDR3 has 14 residues. The germline gives CDR1 SGHRS, CDR2 YFSETQ.

In its sample, this clonotype was seen many times. The chain couples TRBV5-5 to TRBJ2-1; weak D call: TRBD1 (6 bases). This CDR3 is built from 15 residues. The V end lost 3 bases, the J end lost 7 bases, and 17 bases lay between the germline ends. Germline lookup yields CDR1 SGHKS and CDR2 YYEKEE (reference sequence). The CDR3 spells CASSYRDTGLNEQFF. CDR3 DNA sequence: TGTGCCAGCAGCTACCGCGACACAGGGTTGAATGAGCAGTTCTTC.

The J gene is TRBJ1-5, the V gene TRBV24-1; D not resolved. The CDR3 totals 13 residues. Germline V lookup: CDR1 KGHDR, CDR2 SFDVKD. With 4 bases removed from V and 2 bases from J, the gap between germline ends came to 5 bases. The CDR3 DNA follows: TGTGCCACCAGTGAGCGGGGCAATCAGCCCCAGCATTTT. It encodes CATSERGNQPQHF.

This clonotype is medium-sized by share. The rearrangement uses TRBV12-3 or TRBV12-4 and TRBJ2-1; a weak D match, TRBD2 (5 bases). The CDR3 is made up of 15 amino acids. V shed 7 bases and J shed 6 bases, with 19 bases lying between them. The CDR3, as DNA: TGTGCCAGCACCCCCCGGGCGCTCCGGGGCAATGAGCAGTTCTTC. Translated: CASTPRALRGNEQFF.

This clonotype was seen at least ten times. The chain uses TRBV25-1 and TRBJ1-5, with unresolved D. CDR1 is MGHDK, CDR2 SYGVNS, per germline. Between the trimmed V and J ends, which lost 6 bases and 3 bases, there was a span of 9 bases. This CDR3 spans 13 amino acids. DNA for the CDR3: TGTGCCAGCAGAAACAGTGACAATCAGCCCCAGCATTTT. The encoded protein is CASRNSDNQPQHF.

This clonotype was detected a few times. The gene calls are TRBV2 and TRBJ1-1; 9 nucleotides match TRBD1. The CDR3 is 15 residues long. Germline V CDR1 and CDR2: SNHLY, FYNNEI. With 7 bases clipped from V and 0 bases from J, the junction kept 6 bases outside the gene matches. The CDR3 DNA follows: TGTGCCAGCAAAGCCGGGACAGGGTTGAACACTGAAGCTTTCTTT. This encodes CASKAGTGLNTEAFF. The full variable domain, with the rest looked up from reference TRBV2 and TRBJ1-1, is EPEVTQTPSHQVTQMGQEVILRCVPISNHLYFYWYRQILGQKVEFLVSFYNNEISEKSEIFDDQFSVERPDGSNFTLKIRSTKLEDSAMYFCASKAGTGLNTEAFFGQGTRLTVV.

The chain joins TRBV7-3 to TRBJ2-1, with D possibly being TRBD1 or TRBD2 (5 bases each). V lost 6 bases and J 1 base, leaving 13 bases between the germline ends. The CDR3 sequence is 15 residues long. Germline values: CDR1 SGHTA, CDR2 FQGTGA. CDR3 nucleotide sequence: TGTGCCAGCAGTGACAGCAGCGGATCCTACAATGAGCAGTTCTTC. Translation: CASSDSSGSYNEQFF.

This clonotype was seen a few times. The V call is TRBV7-9, the J call TRBJ2-5, with TRBD1 matching 8 bases. Germline V gene sequence: CDR1 SEHNR, CDR2 FQNEAQ (reference sequence). Germline trimming cut 5 bases from V and 3 bases from J; bases unmatched to any gene: 5. The CDR3 is made up of 14 amino acids. CDR3 amino acids: CASSPRTGKETQYF. CDR3 DNA sequence: TGTGCCAGCAGCCCCAGGACAGGGAAAGAGACCCAGTACTTC. The whole variable domain, remainder taken from reference TRBV7-9 and TRBJ2-5, is DTGVSQNPRHKITKRGQNVTFRCDPISEHNRLYWYRQTLGQGPEFLTYFQNEAQLEKSRLLSDRFSAERPKGSFSTLEIQRTEQGDSAMYLCASSPRTGKETQYFGPGTRLLVL.

By proportion, this clonotype is medium-sized. DNA for the CDR3: TGTGCCAGCAGTGACAGCTCCTACGAGCAGTACTTC. This gives the protein CASSDSSYEQYF. V and J are TRBV25-1 and TRBJ2-7; D gene unclear. The CDR3 has 12 amino acids. Trimming shortened V by 3 bases and J by 0 bases, and 3 bases separated the two germline ends. In germline, CDR1 is MGHDK, CDR2 SYGVNS.

This clonotype was observed a few times. This chain uses TRBV30 with TRBJ2-1; TRBD1 matches 7 bases. Germline values: CDR1 GTSNPN, CDR2 SVGIG (reference sequence). The V gene end was trimmed by 1 base and the J gene end by 3 bases; junction bases not matched to a gene: 12. This CDR3 has 17 residues. The CDR3 nucleotides read TGTGCCTGGAGTGGGGACAGTCCTAAGGGGCTCTACAATGAGCAGTTCTTC. This gives the protein CAWSGDSPKGLYNEQFF.

The sample holds a few counts of this clonotype. V and J are TRBV2 and TRBJ2-2, with D unresolved. The CDR3 spans 12 residues. The V and J ends lost 7 bases and 3 bases respectively, with 6 bases between them. Germline V gene data show CDR1 as SNHLY and CDR2 as FYNNEI. The CDR3 protein is CASKGYTGELFF. CDR3 nucleotide sequence: TGTGCCAGCAAAGGATACACCGGGGAGCTGTTTTTT.

This clonotype was detected many times. The chain employs TRBV20-1 and TRBJ1-1; D remains unclear. Trimming took off 0 bases at V and 0 bases at J, with 20 bases between the two ends. Per the germline V gene, CDR1 is DFQATT and CDR2 is SNEGSKA (reference sequence). The CDR3 extends over 18 amino acids. CDR3 amino acids: CSARDSGRVSWMNTEAFF. In nucleotides, the CDR3 is TGCAGTGCTAGAGATTCGGGAAGGGTTAGCTGGATGAACACTGAAGCTTTCTTT.